The 8 T cell receptor beta chains presented below share a single source sample, sequenced in a study of shared clonotypes between healthy human individuals. Profiled with immunoSEQ multiplex PCR; TCRdb holds only in-frame clones, not every one. Here the sample spans around 2,000,000 clones, roughly 96% being singletons. Sequenced sample: naive CD4+ T cells sorted from blood. As to subset: CD45RA+ positively selected. All receptors derive from a man between 18 and 35 years old in good health.

Concerning this clone itself: Distinct nucleotide sequences in the sample also encode this CDR3. The chain combines TRBV6-1 with TRBJ1-1; no firm D call. CDR3 length: 12 residues. The germline CDR1 and CDR2 sequences are MNHNS and SASEGT. V was cut by 1 base and J by 3 bases, with 3 bases left in between. CDR3 amino acids: CASSEGYTEAFF. DNA of the CDR3: TGTGCCAGCAGTGAAGGGTACACTGAAGCTTTCTTT.

The rearrangement links TRBV27 to TRBJ2-7; 8 nucleotides match TRBD1. CDR3 length equals 15 residues. CDR1 MNHEY and CDR2 SMNVEV come from the germline V gene (reference sequence). Trimming took 4 bases from V and 4 from J; bases not matched to a gene: 9. CDR3 amino acids: CASSSTGVGSYEQYF. The CDR3 nucleotides read TGTGCCAGCAGTTCGACAGGGGTGGGGTCTTACGAGCAGTACTTC.

CDR3 region: CASSLRRGGETQYF. In DNA form, the CDR3 reads TGTGCCAGCAGCTTAAGAAGGGGTGGAGAGACCCAGTACTTC. This rearrangement joins TRBV11-1 to TRBJ2-5; possible D gene TRBD1, 5 bases. The V and J ends lost 2 bases and 4 bases respectively, with 11 bases between them. Germline CDR1 is SGHAT and CDR2 is FQDESV (reference sequence). This CDR3 contains 14 residues.

The chain links TRBV7-2 to TRBJ1-2; 7 nucleotides match TRBD1. The J segment lost 4 bases and the V segment lost 4 bases, leaving 6 bases of the junction unmatched. Looked up from germline, CDR1 is SGHTA and CDR2 is FQGNSA. The CDR3 runs to 14 residues. The CDR3 loop reads CASSSGQVFYGYTF. CDR3 nucleotides: TGTGCCAGCAGCTCCGGACAGGTTTTCTATGGCTACACCTTC.

This sequence joins TRBV5-1 and TRBJ1-1; D is undetermined. The CDR3 consists of 14 residues. V lost 0 bases and J lost 6, with 12 bases in between. The V gene's germline CDR1 is SGHRS and CDR2 YFSETQ. The CDR3 DNA sequence: TGCGCCAGCAGCTTGGATCGGGTATCCGCTGAAGCTTTCTTT. Amino acids: CASSLDRVSAEAFF.

V is TRBV4-3 and J is TRBJ2-5, with D perhaps TRBD1 or TRBD2 (6 bases each). Trimming took 0 bases from V and 5 from J, leaving 22 bases between them. The germline CDR1 and CDR2 sequences are LGHNA and YSLEER. The CDR3 consists of 18 residues. The CDR3 DNA reads as TGCGCCAGCAGCCAAGATCACGGGACTGCGAGGCAGGGGGAGACCCAGTACTTC. It translates to CASSQDHGTARQGETQYF.

The rearrangement links TRBV30 to TRBJ1-6, with D maybe TRBD1 (5 bases). Between the trimmed V and J ends, which lost 4 bases and 5 bases, there was a span of 18 bases. The length of the CDR3 is 16 residues. Germline-derived CDR1 and CDR2 are GTSNPN and SVGIG (reference sequence). CDR3 in DNA: TGTGCCTGGAACTCTCCTGGGACCGGCGATAATTCACCCCTCCACTTT. As protein: CAWNSPGTGDNSPLHF. The variable domain in full, with the rest retrieved from reference TRBV30 and TRBJ1-6, is SQTIHQWPATLVQPVGSPLSLECTVEGTSNPNLYWYRQAAGRGLQLLFYSVGIGQISSEVPQNLSASRPQDRQFILSSKKLLLSDSGFYLCAWNSPGTGDNSPLHFGNGTRLTVT.

The chain recombines TRBV5-8 with TRBJ1-5; weak D call: TRBD1 (6 bases). V gave up 4 bases and J gave up 1 base, with 12 bases separating them. This CDR3 spans 15 amino acids. Germline loops: CDR1 SGHTS, CDR2 YDEGEE. The CDR3 protein is CASSLQGLSNQPQHF. CDR3 DNA: TGTGCCAGCAGCCTACAGGGCCTAAGCAATCAGCCCCAGCATTTT.